The rows below give T cell receptor beta chains drawn from one sample of a study of blood T cell repertoires in COVID-19. Sequenced by immunoSEQ multiplex PCR; TCRdb stores in-frame clones only, minus some. Among 270,000 or so clones listed, around 89% were seen once. The specimen sequenced was PBMCs or T cells enriched from blood (not recorded which). The receptor set was obtained from a woman between 40 and 55 years old with acute COVID-19. The CDR3 runs from the conserved cysteine through the conserved F or W. A D gene is named only where the DNA matches it firmly. Clone size is shown for a subset of rows, as once, few, many or a class of expanded clone.

D gene | J gene | V gene | clone size | CDR3 length | CDR3 DNA | CDR3 protein
NA | TRBJ1-5 | TRBV5-4 | NA | 14 | TGTGCCAGCAGCCCTTCGGGGAGCAATCAGCCCCAGCATTTT | CASSPSGSNQPQHF
TRBD1 | TRBJ2-5 | TRBV18 | NA | 16 | TGTGCCAGCTCACCACCCGCCTGGACAGGGGCAGAGACCCAGTACTTC | CASSPPAWTGAETQYF
TRBD1 | TRBJ1-1 | TRBV5-6 | once | 15 | TGTGCCAGCAGCTTACCGGGACAGTTGAACACTGAAGCTTTCTTT | CASSLPGQLNTEAFF
TRBD1 | TRBJ2-7 | TRBV5-1 | NA | 16 | TGCGCCAGCAGCCTGCTCGCCCGGACAGGGGGTCACGAGCAGTACTTC | CASSLLARTGGHEQYF
NA | TRBJ1-1 | TRBV18 | NA | 15 | TGTGCCAGCTCACCCCCTTTGGGGCAGGGATCTGAAGCTTTCTTT | CASSPPLGQGSEAFF
TRBD2 | TRBJ2-1 | TRBV9 | NA | 14 | TGTGCCAGCAGCGTAGCGGGACTAGCTTCTGAGCAGTTCTTC | CASSVAGLASEQFF
TRBD1 | TRBJ1-2 | TRBV27 | NA | 14 | TGTGCCAGCAGTAGCTTCCGGGACAGAAGGGGCTACACCTTC | CASSSFRDRRGYTF
NA | TRBJ1-1 | TRBV13 | few | 15 | TGTGCCAGCAGACTTAACAGGCGACTGAACACTGAAGCTTTCTTT | CASRLNRRLNTEAFF
NA | TRBJ1-3 | TRBV5-1 | NA | 15 | TGCGCCAGCAGACCGCTACAGAGCTCTGGAAACACCATATATTTT | CASRPLQSSGNTIYF
TRBD1 | TRBJ1-1 | TRBV19 | NA | 16 | TGTGCCAGTAGTAGGAATCGGGACAGGGGTATCACTGAAGCTTTCTTT | CASSRNRDRGITEAFF
NA | TRBJ2-1 | TRBV27 | few | 13 | TGTGCCAGCAGTGTAACTGGTTACAATGAGCAGTTCTTC | CASSVTGYNEQFF
NA | TRBJ1-3 | TRBV5-1 | many | 14 | TGCGCCAGCAGCGAGGACAGCTCTGGAAACACCATATATTTT | CASSEDSSGNTIYF
TRBD2 | TRBJ2-3 | TRBV5-4 | few | 14 | TGTGCCAGCAGCCCCGGACTAGCGACAGATACGCAGTATTTT | CASSPGLATDTQYF
TRBD1 | TRBJ2-1 | TRBV3-1/TRBV3-2 | NA | 17 | TGTGCCAGCAGCCCCTCCGAGGGACAGGGGTTTTTGGGGGAGCAGTTCTTC | CASSPSEGQGFLGEQFF
TRBD2 | TRBJ2-1 | TRBV10-3 | NA | 15 | TGTGCCATCAGGGGACGCGCGGGAGGGAACAATGAGCAGTTCTTC | CAIRGRAGGNNEQFF
TRBD2 | TRBJ2-3 | TRBV4-2 | NA | 17 | TGTGCCAGCAGCCCCAGCTTAGCGGGAGTTACCACAGATACGCAGTATTTT | CASSPSLAGVTTDTQYF
NA | TRBJ1-3 | TRBV27 | NA | 14 | TGTGCCAGCAGCAAAGGGGGAACTGGAAACACCATATATTTT | CASSKGGTGNTIYF
NA | TRBJ1-2 | TRBV23-1 | NA | 14 | TGCGCCACGCAACGGCGGGAACTTAACTATGGCTACACCTTC | CATQRRELNYGYTF
TRBD1 | TRBJ2-3 | TRBV19 | NA | 14 | TGTGCCAGTAGAACCGGGACAGGGTCAGATACGCAGTATTTT | CASRTGTGSDTQYF
NA | TRBJ2-1 | TRBV12-3/TRBV12-4 | NA | 11 | TGTGCCAGCAGAACGACAAATGAGCAGTTCTTC | CASRTTNEQFF
TRBD1 | TRBJ1-1 | TRBV28 | NA | 14 | TGTGCCAGCAGGGGGGGACAGATGAACACTGAAGCTTTCTTT | CASRGGQMNTEAFF
NA | TRBJ2-5 | TRBV27 | once | 13 | TGTGCCAGCAGTTTATTAGAGGAAGAGACCCAGTACTTC | CASSLLEEETQYF
NA | TRBJ1-6 | TRBV15 | NA | 15 | TGTGCCACCAGCAGAGTTCCAGGGCGGAATTCACCCCTCCACTTT | CATSRVPGRNSPLHF
TRBD1 | TRBJ1-2 | TRBV6-5 | NA | 14 | TGTGCCAGCAGTAGCGGACAGGCGAGGTATGGCTACACCTTC | CASSSGQARYGYTF
NA | TRBJ2-4 | TRBV10-3 | NA | 16 | TGTGCCATCAGTGAGGGGGGGTTTTCAGCCAAAAACATTCAGTACTTC | CAISEGGFSAKNIQYF
NA | TRBJ1-2 | TRBV18 | NA | 17 | TGTGCCAGCTCACCACGTCAGGCAGACAGTTCCCTGGATGGCTACACCTTC | CASSPRQADSSLDGYTF
NA | TRBJ1-1 | TRBV19 | NA | 13 | TGTGCCGCAAGCCAGGGGTTGAACACTGAAGCTTTCTTT | CAASQGLNTEAFF
NA | TRBJ1-1 | TRBV28 | NA | 15 | TGTGCCAGCATCGGGGTTCAGGCATTGAACACTGAAGCTTTCTTT | CASIGVQALNTEAFF
NA | TRBJ2-2 | TRBV27 | NA | 15 | TGTGCCAGCAGTTTCTCAGAGGTGGCTCCCGGGGAGCTGTTTTTT | CASSFSEVAPGELFF
NA | TRBJ2-1 | TRBV11-3 | NA | 15 | TGTGCCAGCAGCTTCGCGGGACTCTCCTACAATGAGCAGTTCTTC | CASSFAGLSYNEQFF
NA | TRBJ2-7 | TRBV19 | once | 17 | TGTGCCAGTAGTATTGATTACTCAGGGGTGAGCTCCTACGAGCAGTACTTC | CASSIDYSGVSSYEQYF
NA | TRBJ2-1 | TRBV18 | NA | 17 | TGTGCCAGCTCACAAAAAACAGGGCCTAGCTCCTACAATGAGCAGTTCTTC | CASSQKTGPSSYNEQFF
NA | TRBJ1-3 | TRBV5-1 | NA | 16 | TGCGCCAGCAGCTTGGGAGCAACGCGCTCTGGAAACACCATATATTTT | CASSLGATRSGNTIYF
NA | TRBJ1-2 | TRBV11-2 | NA | 13 | TGTGCCAGCAGCTTAGACCCATCCTATGGCTACACCTTC | CASSLDPSYGYTF
NA | TRBJ2-5 | TRBV5-8 | once | 15 | TGTGCCAGCAGCTTGACCACTACCAGAGTGAGGTCCCAGTACTTC | CASSLTTTRVRSQYF